Judged by abundance, the clone carrying this TCR beta chain is medium-sized. Its antigen is still unknown. Only in-frame clones appear in the TCRdb table, and some are missing; sequencing was by immunoSEQ multiplex PCR. The data hold about 94,000 clones, with 88% observed a single time. These data are taken from a study of T cell responses to AZD1222 COVID-19 vaccine. The study's findings and limits: Vaccine-associated CD4 TCRs ranged over spike, dominating at 160-218 and 743-854. All repertoire sampling was performed exclusively after the peak T cell response.

Trimming left V 6 bases short and J 1 base short, with 14 bases between. This CDR3 is built from 15 residues. The germline V gene encodes CDR1 MDHEN and CDR2 SYDVKM. Sequences were derived from peripheral blood, sampled 28 days after the second AZD1222 dose. The origin of this receptor is an adult who received the AZD1222 COVID-19 vaccine. This rearrangement joins TRBV28 to TRBJ2-3; D is possibly TRBD1 (6 bases). CDR3 in amino acids: CASSNRESGTDTQYF. CDR3 sequence (DNA): TGTGCCAGCAGCAACAGGGAATCGGGCACAGATACGCAGTATTTT.